These T cell receptor beta chains were read from a single sample in a study of T cell repertoires in cytomegalovirus infection. Each CDR3 protein gets one entry after TCRdb re-called the reads with MiXCR. The sample comprises about 210,000 distinct CDR3 sequences, 5% to 8.5% of which are singletons, and more than 5.5% rests with the top ten. The sequencing sample was made of PBMCs. The receptors originated from a human donor in good health (CMV status not recorded). Some clones in this sample may be carry-over from other donors' samples. The CDR3 runs from the conserved cysteine through the conserved F or W.

V: TRBV7-2; CDR3: CASSPRYGPDTQYF
V: TRBV20-1; CDR3: CSARDSPNTGELFF
V: TRBV7-2; CDR3: CASSLRLAGSTDTQYF
V: TRBV10-3; CDR3: CAISESTRTLQETQYF
V: TRBV6-2/TRBV6-3; CDR3: CASSYSHTEAFF
V: TRBV6-2/TRBV6-3; CDR3: CASSYSSSDQPQHF
V: TRBV13; CDR3: CASSLGGWWETKETQYF
V: TRBV7-2; CDR3: CASSLVGGTANQPQHF
V: TRBV30; CDR3: CAWSVGALRDF
V: TRBV7-9; CDR3: CASSFFPRTEYNEQFF
V: TRBV28; CDR3: CASSSVTKRGTDTQYF
V: TRBV6-2/TRBV6-3; CDR3: CASSSPPGQGARNEQFF
V: TRBV7-9; CDR3: CASSLAPGLAGDTQYF
V: TRBV28; CDR3: CASSYTGSYGYTF
V: TRBV6-2/TRBV6-3; CDR3: CASSYVGRGTEAFF
V: TRBV7-9; CDR3: CASSTSGVSTEAFF
V: TRBV24-1; CDR3: CATSDQAPGQGIAGELFF
V: TRBV6-6; CDR3: CASSGTAGNTICF
V: TRBV4-3; CDR3: CASSQDGTRNSPLHF
V: TRBV11-2; CDR3: CASSLASGGLASEQFF
V: TRBV7-2; CDR3: CASRGMETQYF
V: TRBV20-1; CDR3: CSARGLAWDTQYF
V: TRBV7-2; CDR3: CASSPARGGHEQFF